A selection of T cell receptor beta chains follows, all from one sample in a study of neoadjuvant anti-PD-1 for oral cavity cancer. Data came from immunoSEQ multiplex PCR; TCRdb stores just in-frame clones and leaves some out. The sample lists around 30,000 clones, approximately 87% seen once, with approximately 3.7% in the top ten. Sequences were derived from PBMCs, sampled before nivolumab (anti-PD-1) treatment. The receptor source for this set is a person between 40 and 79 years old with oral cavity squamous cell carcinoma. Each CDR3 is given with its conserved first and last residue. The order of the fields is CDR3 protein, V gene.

CDR3aa: CASSQKLPTGTQYF; v_gene: TRBV4-1
CDR3aa: CASRRGHSNTEAFF; v_gene: TRBV11-2
CDR3aa: CASSPQGRGNIQYF; v_gene: TRBV7-2
CDR3aa: CASSFDRYNSPLHF; v_gene: TRBV27
CDR3aa: CAWSGGYSGNTIYF; v_gene: TRBV30
CDR3aa: CASSLAAAQLQHF; v_gene: TRBV5-6
CDR3aa: CASSRPPGETQYF; v_gene: TRBV11-2
CDR3aa: CASSIIRQSNQPQHF; v_gene: TRBV19
CDR3aa: CASSVAGTGGLETQYF; v_gene: TRBV9
CDR3aa: CAWTVGNTQYF; v_gene: TRBV30
CDR3aa: CASRTTDRGSGNTIYF; v_gene: TRBV7-9
CDR3aa: CASSFGQPNTEAFF; v_gene: TRBV27
CDR3aa: CASSLSTRRDTEAFF; v_gene: TRBV28
CDR3aa: CASSIYFYRGTGELFF; v_gene: TRBV19
CDR3aa: CASSRGGELPEAFF; v_gene: TRBV6-5
CDR3aa: CASSPQEAHEQYF; v_gene: TRBV13
CDR3aa: CAISSQGGNQPQHF; v_gene: TRBV10-3
CDR3aa: CAAGGTGSDYGYTF; v_gene: TRBV10-3
CDR3aa: CASSFLEDTQYF; v_gene: TRBV5-1
CDR3aa: CASSRFGVLNQPQHF; v_gene: TRBV6-6
CDR3aa: CASSVASPGVPSYNEQFF; v_gene: TRBV9
CDR3aa: CASSALSGQRSTDTQYF; v_gene: TRBV5-1
CDR3aa: CASSRRPPSDGQETQYF; v_gene: TRBV7-9
CDR3aa: CASSGQGYGYTF; v_gene: TRBV6-1
CDR3aa: CASSLAGSSRSGNTIYF; v_gene: TRBV11-1
CDR3aa: CSALLTRGALTDTQYF; v_gene: TRBV29-1
CDR3aa: CASSQAGTEAFF; v_gene: TRBV4-1
CDR3aa: CSVLQGGGTEAFF; v_gene: TRBV29-1
CDR3aa: CASSEYEGTGYDYGYTF; v_gene: TRBV25-1
CDR3aa: CASSFGQGAGNTIYF; v_gene: TRBV7-6
CDR3aa: CASDRVSAYGYTF; v_gene: TRBV6-6
CDR3aa: CASSPGTGVYEQYF; v_gene: TRBV7-2
CDR3aa: CASSVGAGDYGYTF; v_gene: TRBV9
CDR3aa: CASSLGDLGHIQYF; v_gene: TRBV5-8
CDR3aa: CASSIFGTRASGNTIYF; v_gene: TRBV19
CDR3aa: CASSILGNTEAFF; v_gene: TRBV19
CDR3aa: CASGMRAMNTEAFF; v_gene: TRBV7-9
CDR3aa: CASSSAVTGELFF; v_gene: TRBV5-6
CDR3aa: CASSEVQGTTDTQYF; v_gene: TRBV6-1
CDR3aa: CASALGGGGQPQHF; v_gene: TRBV4-2
CDR3aa: CASSSPSGGAPRETQYF; v_gene: TRBV7-2
CDR3aa: CATPRDRSGANVLTF; v_gene: TRBV6-6
CDR3aa: CASSEGTGIAKNIQYF; v_gene: TRBV9